This is a list of T cell receptor beta chains from one sample in a study of T cells in Graves' hyperthyroidism and ophthalmopathy. Each CDR3 protein is one row after TCRdb ran MiXCR on the multiplex PCR reads. Among approximately 560,000 distinct CDR3 sequences, around a sixth were seen once, and the ten largest hold approximately 7%. Sequencing was performed on blood. The receptors here all came from a woman between 25 and 40 years old with Graves' hyperthyroidism. Both conserved end residues are part of each CDR3.

j_call v_call cdr3_aa
TRBJ1-1 TRBV7-9 CVSSLDAEAFF
TRBJ1-2 TRBV6-5 CASSYSGSGYGYTF
TRBJ2-5 TRBV7-9 CASTKGNKEGTQYF
TRBJ1-1 TRBV4-1 CASSQPGQGVPEAFF
TRBJ2-1 TRBV27 CASSYDTSDVNEQFF
TRBJ2-1 TRBV19 CATAGTGGREQFF
TRBJ1-5 TRBV5-6 CANSLKGLGNQPQHF
TRBJ1-5 TRBV27 CASSFRGAEYSNQPQHF
TRBJ1-5 TRBV12-5 CASGLVIAPVRDRALYSNQPQHF
TRBJ2-2 TRBV6-1 CASSERLAGDGGELFF
TRBJ1-1 TRBV25-1 CASRAGPGTEAFF
TRBJ1-6 TRBV6-1 CASSEWGAGSPLHF
TRBJ2-5 TRBV28 CASSPGWSQETQYF
TRBJ2-1 TRBV5-1 CASSLEGRAENEQFF
TRBJ2-7 TRBV2 CASSEAPGVGDYEQYF
TRBJ1-6 TRBV27 CASSLSPGTRPLHF
TRBJ2-4 TRBV4-2 CASSQVGVSKNIQYF
TRBJ2-7 TRBV11-2 CASSLAGNPFSEQYF
TRBJ1-1 TRBV6-1 CASRARQVLGAFF
TRBJ1-6 TRBV27 CASSSQGGSPLHF
TRBJ2-1 TRBV3-1 CASSQVTGVGNEQFF
TRBJ2-5 TRBV7-3 CASSFGGRAGETQYF
TRBJ2-5 TRBV5-1 CASSLGSLQETQCF
TRBJ2-5 TRBV3-2 CASSYENPGTGGETQYF
TRBJ2-1 TRBV18 CASRDSPFNEQFF
TRBJ2-7 TRBV7-9 CASSQGDGYEQYF